Below are 20 T cell receptor beta chains sequenced from a single sample in a study of cytomegalovirus exposure and HLA in healthy donors. The study ran its PCR with 60 Vbeta and 13 Jbeta primers. Generated by immunoSEQ multiplex PCR, the TCRdb table keeps only in-frame clones and is missing some. The sample contains about 130,000 clones, roughly two thirds of which appear only once. Material for sequencing was PBMCs. The receptors come from a man younger than 45 in good health and CMV-seropositive.

The rearrangement links TRBV28 to TRBJ1-5; TRBD1 matches at 11 bases. CDR3 length equals 15 residues. The V gene end was trimmed by 7 bases and the J gene end by 7 bases; junction bases not matched to a gene: 9. Germline V gene data show CDR1 as MDHEN and CDR2 as SYDVKM. In nucleotides, the CDR3 is TGTGCCAGCAACGCTGGGACAGGGGGTTGGCAGCCCCAGCATTTT. Residues: CASNAGTGGWQPQHF.

The chain joins TRBV18 to TRBJ2-5; a possible D gene is TRBD1 (6 bases). CDR1 KGHSH and CDR2 LQKENI come from the germline V gene. Between the trimmed V and J ends, which lost 3 bases and 1 base, there was a span of 15 bases. The CDR3 covers 16 residues. The CDR3 spells CASSPTGWSPQETQYF. DNA of the CDR3: TGTGCCAGCTCACCCACAGGGTGGAGCCCCCAAGAGACCCAGTACTTC.

The chain has TRBV2 and TRBJ2-3, with 8 positions matching TRBD1. Germline CDR1 SNHLY, CDR2 FYNNEI. V lost 7 bases to trimming and J lost 6 bases; unmatched junction nucleotides: 9. The CDR3 is 14 residues long. CDR3 in DNA: TGTGCCAGCACCCCCCAGGGGGCTGGTGATACGCAGTATTTT. Residues: CASTPQGAGDTQYF.

The V gene is TRBV2, the J gene TRBJ1-5, with D unclear. Germline-derived CDR1 and CDR2 are SNHLY and FYNNEI. This CDR3 is built from 13 residues. The V end was cut by 4 bases, the J end by 11 bases, with 15 bases between. DNA of the CDR3: TGTGCCAGCAGTGGGGAGGGTCCGGGGTCCCAGCATTTT. Its translation: CASSGEGPGSQHF.

V and J are TRBV6-1 and TRBJ1-2; 7 nucleotides align to TRBD1. Germline trimming cut 1 base from V and 2 bases from J; bases unmatched to any gene: 4. The CDR3 is 15 amino acids. CDR1 MNHNS and CDR2 SASEGT come from the germline V gene. CDR3 amino acids: CASSEDRGVNYGYTF. CDR3 nucleotide sequence: TGTGCCAGCAGTGAAGACAGGGGAGTGAACTATGGCTACACCTTC.

The rearrangement links TRBV28 to TRBJ2-6, with TRBD1 matching 10 bases. The germline V gene encodes CDR1 MDHEN and CDR2 SYDVKM. J was trimmed by 3 bases and V by 4 bases; bases with no gene match: 9. This CDR3 is 18 amino acids long. The CDR3 DNA follows: TGTGCCAGCAGTTCCCCAGGACAGGGGGTGATTGGGGCCAACGTCCTGACTTTC. Translating gives CASSSPGQGVIGANVLTF.

The chain has TRBV10-3 and TRBJ2-7; TRBD2 matches at 13 bases. Germline assignment: CDR1 ENHRY and CDR2 SYGVKD. Germline trimming cut 2 bases from V and 5 bases from J; bases unmatched to any gene: 12. CDR3 length equals 18 residues. The CDR3 reads CAISEGLAGDEGVHEQYF. In DNA form, the CDR3 reads TGTGCCATCAGTGAGGGACTAGCGGGAGATGAAGGTGTCCACGAGCAGTACTTC.

J is TRBJ2-7 and V is TRBV4-1, with D tentatively TRBD2 (5 bases). The end of the DNA fits TRBJ2-1 better, so the J call may be wrong. Germline CDR1 is MGHRA and CDR2 is YSYEKL. The CDR3 has 18 residues. This CDR3 is CASSQADFIGMAYNEQFF. The CDR3 nucleotides are TGCGCCAGCAGCCAAGCAGATTTTATCGGGATGGCCTACAATGAGCAGTTCTTC.

The chain joins TRBV5-1 to TRBJ2-3; D is perhaps TRBD2 (5 bases). There are 17 residues in the CDR3. The V gene's germline CDR1 is SGHRS and CDR2 YFSETQ. V lost 4 bases, J lost 4 bases, and 22 bases lay in between. CDR3 sequence reads: CASSHTLLPEVSDTQYF. Here the CDR3 DNA reads TGCGCCAGCAGCCATACCCTACTGCCGGAGGTGTCAGATACGCAGTATTTT.

The chain couples TRBV18 to TRBJ1-5; weak D call: TRBD1 (5 bases). Trimming removed 8 bases from V and 2 bases from J, with 10 bases in between. Per germline, CDR1 KGHSH and CDR2 LQKENI. This CDR3 region has 13 residues. The CDR3 spells CASADSGNQPQHF. In nucleotides, the CDR3 is TGTGCCAGCGCCGACAGCGGCAATCAGCCCCAGCATTTT. The full variable domain, with the rest looked up from reference TRBV18 and TRBJ1-5, is NAGVMQNPRHLVRRRGQEARLRCSPMKGHSHVYWYRQLPEEGLKFMVYLQKENIIDESGMPKERFSAEFPKEGPSILRIQQVVRGDSAAYFCASADSGNQPQHFGDGTRLSIL.

The rearrangement joins TRBV2 to TRBJ1-1, with 11 bases matching TRBD1. The CDR3 sequence is 14 residues long. Looked up from germline, CDR1 is SNHLY and CDR2 is FYNNEI. The V and J ends lost 8 bases and 4 bases, in that order; junction bases with no gene match: 6. The CDR3 loop is CASRWGQGGTEAFF. DNA of the CDR3: TGTGCCAGCCGTTGGGGACAGGGGGGCACTGAAGCTTTCTTT.

CDR3: CASSVDGAGVREQFF. For the CDR3, the DNA is TGTGCCAGCAGCGTCGATGGAGCGGGAGTACGAGAGCAGTTCTTC. The V and J genes are TRBV9 and TRBJ2-1, with 8 positions matching TRBD2. J gave up 10 bases and V 2 bases, and 11 bases lay outside the gene matches. CDR1 and CDR2 from the germline V gene are SGDLS and YYNGEE. This CDR3 comprises 15 residues.

This clone has more than one count but fewer than ten. The chain joins TRBV28 to TRBJ2-7, with 8 bases matching TRBD2. This CDR3 comprises 17 residues. V trimming: 1 base; J trimming: 4 bases; junction bases outside the gene matches: 12. Looked up from germline, CDR1 is MDHEN and CDR2 is SYDVKM. The CDR3 DNA is TGTGCCAGCAGTTTATTTACTAGCGGATCAGGGGAGTACGAGCAGTACTTC. Its translation: CASSLFTSGSGEYEQYF.

The rearrangement uses TRBV5-1 and TRBJ2-5; 7 bases are shared with TRBD2. The CDR3 covers 13 residues. Per the germline V gene, CDR1 is SGHRS and CDR2 is YFSETQ. V lost 4 bases, J lost 4 bases, and 4 bases stayed unmatched. CDR3 amino acids: CASSPPGGETQYF. In nucleotides, the CDR3 is TGCGCCAGCAGCCCGCCGGGGGGAGAGACCCAGTACTTC.

The J gene is TRBJ1-3, the V gene TRBV25-1, with D possibly matching TRBD1 (6 bases). Germline V gene data show CDR1 as MGHDK and CDR2 as SYGVNS. The CDR3 length is 17 residues. V gave up 7 bases and J gave up 3 bases, with 22 bases separating them. In DNA, the CDR3 is TGTGCCAGCACCCCCGTTAAAGGGATAGGGGGTGGAAACACCATATATTTT. This translates into CASTPVKGIGGGNTIYF.

This clone turned up a few times. V usage is TRBV27 and J usage is TRBJ2-6; possibly TRBD2 for D (7 bases). Trimming took 10 bases from V and 0 from J, leaving 19 bases between them. Germline-derived CDR1 and CDR2 are MNHEY and SMNVEV (reference sequence). This CDR3 contains 17 residues. CDR3 DNA: TGTGCCACCGGGAGGAGGGACACTACCTCTGGGGCCAACGTCCTGACTTTC. Its protein is CATGRRDTTSGANVLTF.

The chain joins TRBV10-3 to TRBJ2-6; D not certain. In germline, CDR1 is ENHRY, CDR2 SYGVKD. The V and J ends lost 4 bases and 2 bases respectively, with 6 bases between them. The CDR3 runs to 14 residues. The CDR3 bases are TGTGCCATCAGTGGATCTACTGGGGCCAACGTCCTGACTTTC. It specifies CAISGSTGANVLTF.

This clone showed up just a few times. The rearrangement joins TRBV11-2 to TRBJ2-3; D is unclear. Germline assignment: CDR1 SGHAT and CDR2 FQNNGV. V was cut by 1 base and J by 3 bases, with 8 bases left in between. The CDR3 sequence is 14 residues long. The DNA of the CDR3 is TGTGCCAGCAGCTTAGTTTTGCGGACAGATACGCAGTATTTT. Protein: CASSLVLRTDTQYF.

The rearrangement links TRBV28 to TRBJ2-7; D is possibly TRBD1 (6 bases). The CDR3 loop spans 14 amino acids. Germline V gives CDR1 MDHEN, CDR2 SYDVKM. V was cut by 7 bases and J by 0 bases, with 13 bases left in between. CDR3 region: CASIQGQPSYEQYF. The CDR3 DNA reads TGTGCCAGCATCCAGGGGCAGCCCTCCTACGAGCAGTACTTC.

The chain has TRBV9 and TRBJ1-4; TRBD1 might be the D (6 bases). V dropped 3 bases and J dropped 0 bases, with 15 bases sitting between them. There are 17 residues in the CDR3. The V gene's germline CDR1 is SGDLS and CDR2 YYNGEE. Here the CDR3 reads CASSATAGAATNEKLFF. The CDR3 nucleotides read TGTGCCAGCAGCGCCACGGCGGGGGCCGCAACTAATGAAAAACTGTTTTTT. The entire variable domain, with the rest obtained from reference TRBV9 and TRBJ1-4, is as follows: DSGVTQTPKHLITATGQRVTLRCSPRSGDLSVYWYQQSLDQGLQFLIQYYNGEERAKGNILERFSAQQFPDLHSELNLSSLELGDSALYFCASSATAGAATNEKLFFGSGTQLSVL.